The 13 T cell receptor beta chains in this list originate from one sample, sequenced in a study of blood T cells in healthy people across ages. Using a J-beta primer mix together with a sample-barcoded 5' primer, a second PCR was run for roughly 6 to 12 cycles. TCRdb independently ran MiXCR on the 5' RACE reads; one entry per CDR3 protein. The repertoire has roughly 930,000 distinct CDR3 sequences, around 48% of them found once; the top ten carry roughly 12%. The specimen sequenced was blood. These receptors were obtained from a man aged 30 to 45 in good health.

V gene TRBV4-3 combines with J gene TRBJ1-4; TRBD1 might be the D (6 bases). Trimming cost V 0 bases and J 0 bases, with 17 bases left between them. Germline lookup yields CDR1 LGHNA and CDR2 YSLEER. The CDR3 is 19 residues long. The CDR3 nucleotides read TGCGCCAGCAGCCAAGATTCGGCGTCCGGGACACCAACTAATGAAAAACTGTTTTTT. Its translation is CASSQDSASGTPTNEKLFF.

CDR3 sequence (DNA): TGCAGCGTTGCCCAGATCGGGGAGACCCAGTACTTC. It encodes CSVAQIGETQYF. V usage is TRBV29-1 and J usage is TRBJ2-7; no definite D call. The better agreement between TRBJ2-5 and the DNA end casts doubt on the J call. The CDR3 extends over 12 amino acids. Germline V gene sequence: CDR1 SQVTM, CDR2 ANQGSEA.

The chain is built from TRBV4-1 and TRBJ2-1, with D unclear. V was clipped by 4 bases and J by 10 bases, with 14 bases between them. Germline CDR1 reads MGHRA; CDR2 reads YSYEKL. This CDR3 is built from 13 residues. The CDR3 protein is CASSRAEAYEQFF. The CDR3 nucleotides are TGCGCCAGCAGCCGGGCGGAAGCCTACGAGCAGTTCTTC.

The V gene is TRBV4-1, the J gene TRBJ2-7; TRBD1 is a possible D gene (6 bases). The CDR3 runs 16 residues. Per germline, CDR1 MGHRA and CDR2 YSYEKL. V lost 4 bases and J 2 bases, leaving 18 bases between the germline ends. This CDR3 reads CASSPGSGTSTYEQYF. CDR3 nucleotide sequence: TGCGCCAGCAGCCCAGGCTCTGGGACATCCACCTACGAGCAGTACTTC.

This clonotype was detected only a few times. CDR3 region: CASSTSDKGTDTQYF. The CDR3 DNA reads as TGTGCCAGCAGCACCTCTGATAAAGGCACAGATACGCAGTATTTT. The chain has TRBV7-2 and TRBJ2-3; D ambiguous. The CDR3 runs to 15 residues. CDR1 and CDR2 from the germline V gene are SGHTA and FQGNSA. V shed 5 bases and J shed 1 base, with 13 bases lying between them. Variable domain in full (rest from reference TRBV7-2 and TRBJ2-3): GAGVSQSPSNKVTEKGKDVELRCDPISGHTALYWYRQSLGQGLEFLIYFQGNSAPDKSGLPSDRFSAERTGGSVSTLTIQRTQQEDSAVYLCASSTSDKGTDTQYFGPGTRLTVL.

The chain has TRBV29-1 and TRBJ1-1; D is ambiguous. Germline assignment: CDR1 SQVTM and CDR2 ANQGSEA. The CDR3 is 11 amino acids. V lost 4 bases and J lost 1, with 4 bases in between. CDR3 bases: TGCAGCGTTGTTCAGAACACTGAAGCTTTCTTT. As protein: CSVVQNTEAFF.

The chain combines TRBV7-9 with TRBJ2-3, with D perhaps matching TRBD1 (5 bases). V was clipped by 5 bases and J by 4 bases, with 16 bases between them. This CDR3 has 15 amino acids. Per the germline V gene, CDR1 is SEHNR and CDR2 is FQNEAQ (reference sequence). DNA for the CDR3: TGTGCCAGCAGCCCCTCAGGGCTAGGGTCAGATACGCAGTATTTT. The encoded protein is CASSPSGLGSDTQYF.

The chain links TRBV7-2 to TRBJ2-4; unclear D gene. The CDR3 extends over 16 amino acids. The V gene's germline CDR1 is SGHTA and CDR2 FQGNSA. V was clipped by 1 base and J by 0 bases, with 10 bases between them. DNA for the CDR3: TGTGCCAGCAGCTTAGGGGCGGTTTTAGCCAAAAACATTCAGTACTTC. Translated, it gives CASSLGAVLAKNIQYF.

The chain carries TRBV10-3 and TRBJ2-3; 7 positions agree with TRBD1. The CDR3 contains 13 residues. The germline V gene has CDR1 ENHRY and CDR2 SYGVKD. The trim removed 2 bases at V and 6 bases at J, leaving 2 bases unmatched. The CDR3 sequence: CAISEDRVDTQYF. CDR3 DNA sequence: TGTGCCATCAGTGAGGACAGGGTGGATACGCAGTATTTT.

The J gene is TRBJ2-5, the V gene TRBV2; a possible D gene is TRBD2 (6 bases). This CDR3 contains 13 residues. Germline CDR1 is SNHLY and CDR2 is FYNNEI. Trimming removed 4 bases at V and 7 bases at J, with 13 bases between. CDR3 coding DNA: TGTGCCAGCAGTGCAGGGACTTCGGGGACCCAGTACTTC. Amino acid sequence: CASSAGTSGTQYF.

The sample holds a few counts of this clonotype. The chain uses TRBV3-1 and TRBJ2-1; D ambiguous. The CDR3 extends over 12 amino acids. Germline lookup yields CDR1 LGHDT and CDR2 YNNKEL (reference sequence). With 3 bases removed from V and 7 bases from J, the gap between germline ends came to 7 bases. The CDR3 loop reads CASSQRWNEQFF. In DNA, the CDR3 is TGTGCCAGCAGCCAGCGATGGAATGAGCAGTTCTTC.

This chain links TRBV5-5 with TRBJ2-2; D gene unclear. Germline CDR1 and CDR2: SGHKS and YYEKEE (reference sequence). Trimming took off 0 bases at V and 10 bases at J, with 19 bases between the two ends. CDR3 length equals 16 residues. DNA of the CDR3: TGTGCCAGCAGCTTGGTTCCGGGTGGCTGGTATAAGGAGCTGTTTTTT. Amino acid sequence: CASSLVPGGWYKELFF.

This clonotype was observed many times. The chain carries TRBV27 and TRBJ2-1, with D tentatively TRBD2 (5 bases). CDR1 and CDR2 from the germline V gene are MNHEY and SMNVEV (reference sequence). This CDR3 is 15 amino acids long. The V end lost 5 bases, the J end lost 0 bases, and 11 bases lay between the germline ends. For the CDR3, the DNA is TGTGCCAGCAGTGCGAGGGTTAGCTCCTACAATGAGCAGTTCTTC. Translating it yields CASSARVSSYNEQFF.